The text below deals with one T cell receptor beta chain. The sample originates from a study of blood T cell repertoires in COVID-19. Clones were sequenced by immunoSEQ multiplex PCR, and TCRdb holds only the in-frame ones, with some missing. The top ten hold around 3.9% of the sample, which has under 130,000 clones, around 86% seen once. CDR1 MDHEN and CDR2 SYDVKM come from the germline V gene. V was pared by 6 bases and J by 3 bases, with 6 bases of the junction left unmatched. This CDR3 comprises 15 residues. This clonotype was obtained from a man between 50 and 59 years old with acute or convalescent COVID-19. The chain combines TRBV28 with TRBJ2-7; 12 positions match TRBD1. The source material was peripheral blood. CDR3 nucleotides: TGTGCCAGCAGGGGGACAGGGGGCGTCTTCTACGAGCAGTACTTC. Protein product: CASRGTGGVFYEQYF.